Below, one T cell receptor (beta chain) is given with its context. This specimen comes from a study of T cell repertoires in ileal Crohn's disease. Produced via immunoSEQ multiplex PCR; TCRdb's table is partial and in-frame only. The table shows roughly 30,000 clones, with around 77% occurring only once. V trimming: 3 bases; J trimming: 5 bases; junction bases outside the gene matches: 12. Germline values: CDR1 ENHRY, CDR2 SYGVKD. The CDR3 is 16 amino acids. The rearrangement joins TRBV10-3 to TRBJ2-5; 7 bases are a match to TRBD2. The specimen was ileal tissue. This clonotype was obtained from an adult with Crohn's disease. The CDR3 loop is CAISDPTGDGGETQYF. The CDR3 bases are TGTGCCATCAGTGATCCAACGGGGGACGGGGGGGAGACCCAGTACTTC.